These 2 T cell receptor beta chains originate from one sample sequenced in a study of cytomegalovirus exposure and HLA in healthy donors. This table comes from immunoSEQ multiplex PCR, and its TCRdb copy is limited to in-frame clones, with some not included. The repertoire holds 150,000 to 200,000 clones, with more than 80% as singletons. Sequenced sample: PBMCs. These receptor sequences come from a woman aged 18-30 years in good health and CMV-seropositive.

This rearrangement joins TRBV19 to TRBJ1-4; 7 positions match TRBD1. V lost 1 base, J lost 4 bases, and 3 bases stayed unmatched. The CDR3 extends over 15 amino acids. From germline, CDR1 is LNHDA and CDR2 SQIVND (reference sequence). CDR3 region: CASSIGGTDNEKLFF. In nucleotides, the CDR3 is TGTGCCAGTAGTATAGGAGGGACAGATAATGAAAAACTGTTTTTT. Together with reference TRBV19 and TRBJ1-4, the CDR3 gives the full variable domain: DGGITQSPKYLFRKEGQNVTLSCEQNLNHDAMYWYRQDPGQGLRLIYYSQIVNDFQKGDIAEGYSVSREKKESFPLTVTSAQKNPTAFYLCASSIGGTDNEKLFFGSGTQLSVL.

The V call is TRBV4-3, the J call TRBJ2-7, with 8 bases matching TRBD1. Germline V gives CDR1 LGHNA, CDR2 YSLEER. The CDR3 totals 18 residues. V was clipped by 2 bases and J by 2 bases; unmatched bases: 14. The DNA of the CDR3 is TGCGCCAGCAGCCAACATACCCCCGGAACAGGGGGAACCTACGAGCAGTACTTC. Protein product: CASSQHTPGTGGTYEQYF.